A selection of T cell receptor beta chains follows, all from one sample in a study of blood T cells in healthy people across ages. TCRdb called the 5' RACE reads again in MiXCR, with one record for every CDR3 protein. The sample lists roughly 1 million distinct CDR3 sequences, roughly a quarter occurring once. The same data also went into a second study, on T cells of mothers and their children.

Sample: blood. Receptors were obtained from a girl aged 2 to 10 in good health. CDR3s include the opening cysteine and the closing phenylalanine or tryptophan. D genes are given only for firm matches. The listing skips clone size in some rows; elsewhere it reads once, few, many or a size class.

CDR3 protein: CASRFRANNNYGYTF
CDR3 DNA: TGTGCCAGCAGGTTTCGGGCAAACAATAACTATGGCTACACCTTC
D gene: -
V gene: TRBV27
J gene: TRBJ1-2
clone size: few

CDR3 protein: CASKPGDPSSNQPQHF
CDR3 DNA: TGTGCCAGCAAACCGGGGGACCCCAGTAGCAATCAGCCCCAGCATTTT
D gene: -
V gene: TRBV6-5
J gene: TRBJ1-5
clone size: few

CDR3 protein: CASSYFPGETQYF
CDR3 DNA: TGTGCCAGCAGTTACTTTCCAGGGGAGACCCAGTACTTC
D gene: -
V gene: TRBV6-6
J gene: TRBJ2-5
clone size: -

CDR3 protein: CSVEDRGLSTDTQYF
CDR3 DNA: TGCAGCGTTGAAGATCGGGGCCTTAGCACAGATACGCAGTATTTT
D gene: -
V gene: TRBV29-1
J gene: TRBJ2-3
clone size: few

CDR3 protein: CSATGDLFYEQYF
CDR3 DNA: TGCAGTGCGACAGGGGATCTCTTCTACGAGCAGTACTTC
D gene: TRBD1
V gene: TRBV20-1
J gene: TRBJ2-7
clone size: -

CDR3 protein: CATSDSPYGRRAAYNEQFF
CDR3 DNA: TGTGCCACCAGTGATTCCCCCTACGGTAGACGAGCAGCCTACAATGAGCAGTTCTTC
D gene: -
V gene: TRBV24-1
J gene: TRBJ2-1
clone size: -

CDR3 protein: CASSQLLGPREGYTF
CDR3 DNA: TGTGCCAGCAGCCAATTACTAGGACCGCGGGAAGGCTACACCTTC
D gene: -
V gene: TRBV3-1
J gene: TRBJ1-2
clone size: few

CDR3 protein: CASSFSGRNEKLFF
CDR3 DNA: TGTGCCAGCAGCTTTTCGGGACGGAATGAAAAACTGTTTTTT
D gene: -
V gene: TRBV7-6
J gene: TRBJ1-4
clone size: few

CDR3 protein: CATSRGGMGDTQYF
CDR3 DNA: TGTGCCACCAGCCGGGGGGGCATGGGAGATACGCAGTATTTT
D gene: TRBD2
V gene: TRBV24-1
J gene: TRBJ2-3
clone size: few

CDR3 protein: CASMGDTYEQYF
CDR3 DNA: TGTGCCAGCATGGGCGATACCTACGAGCAGTATTTC
D gene: -
V gene: TRBV12-3/TRBV12-4
J gene: TRBJ2-1
clone size: few

CDR3 protein: CASSYSGGRAETQYF
CDR3 DNA: TGTGCCAGCAGTTACTCGGGCGGACGTGCGGAGACCCAGTACTTC
D gene: -
V gene: TRBV6-5
J gene: TRBJ2-5
clone size: few

CDR3 protein: CASSWSHSGNTIYF
CDR3 DNA: TGTGCCAGCAGTTGGAGTCACTCTGGAAACACCATATATTTT
D gene: -
V gene: TRBV6-2/TRBV6-3
J gene: TRBJ1-3
clone size: few

CDR3 protein: CASSLVATVWDTQYF
CDR3 DNA: TGCGCCAGCAGCTTGGTGGCTACCGTGTGGGATACGCAGTATTTT
D gene: -
V gene: TRBV5-1
J gene: TRBJ2-3
clone size: -

CDR3 protein: CASRHDGQGSTDTQYF
CDR3 DNA: TGTGCCAGCCGCCACGACGGACAGGGGTCCACAGATACGCAGTATTTT
D gene: TRBD1
V gene: TRBV4-2
J gene: TRBJ2-3
clone size: few

CDR3 protein: CASSLYGGQPYNEQFF
CDR3 DNA: TGTGCCAGCAGCTTATACGGGGGACAGCCTTACAATGAGCAGTTCTTC
D gene: -
V gene: TRBV7-2
J gene: TRBJ2-1
clone size: -

CDR3 protein: CASSFGVKDPQHF
CDR3 DNA: TGTGCCAGCAGCTTTGGGGTCAAGGACCCCCAGCATTTT
D gene: -
V gene: TRBV7-2
J gene: TRBJ1-5
clone size: -

CDR3 protein: CSVETGQGSYNEQFF
CDR3 DNA: TGCAGCGTTGAAACCGGGCAGGGGTCCTACAATGAGCAGTTCTTC
D gene: -
V gene: TRBV29-1
J gene: TRBJ2-1
clone size: -

CDR3 protein: CASSQGQGPRYEQYF
CDR3 DNA: TGCGCCAGCAGCCAAGGACAGGGACCCCGGTACGAGCAGTACTTC
D gene: TRBD1
V gene: TRBV4-3
J gene: TRBJ2-7
clone size: few

CDR3 protein: CASSTTGLGETQYF
CDR3 DNA: TGTGCCAGCAGTACCACAGGGCTCGGGGAGACCCAGTACTTC
D gene: -
V gene: TRBV12-3/TRBV12-4
J gene: TRBJ2-5
clone size: -

CDR3 protein: CASGLWAALVETQYF
CDR3 DNA: TGTGCTAGTGGTTTGTGGGCAGCCTTGGTGGAGACCCAGTACTTC
D gene: -
V gene: TRBV12-5
J gene: TRBJ2-5
clone size: few

CDR3 protein: CASTLGLAGANSYNEQFF
CDR3 DNA: TGTGCCAGCACCCTGGGACTAGCGGGAGCCAACTCCTACAATGAGCAGTTCTTC
D gene: TRBD2
V gene: TRBV12-3/TRBV12-4
J gene: TRBJ2-1
clone size: few

CDR3 protein: CASSYSGLMNTEAFF
CDR3 DNA: TGTGCCAGCAGTTATTCAGGGCTGATGAACACTGAAGCTTTCTTT
D gene: -
V gene: TRBV6-5
J gene: TRBJ1-1
clone size: few

CDR3 protein: CASSLPDRDTDTQYF
CDR3 DNA: TGCGCCAGCTCCCTTCCGGACAGGGACACAGATACGCAGTATTTT
D gene: TRBD1
V gene: TRBV23-1
J gene: TRBJ2-3
clone size: -

CDR3 protein: CASTPGGPEAFF
CDR3 DNA: TGTGCCAGCACCCCGGGGGGGCCTGAAGCTTTCTTT
D gene: -
V gene: TRBV7-9
J gene: TRBJ1-1
clone size: -

CDR3 protein: CASSVGRTNGANVLTF
CDR3 DNA: TGCGCCAGCAGCGTTGGGAGGACAAATGGGGCCAACGTCCTGACTTTC
D gene: -
V gene: TRBV5-1
J gene: TRBJ2-6
clone size: -

CDR3 protein: CASSQGQPGELFF
CDR3 DNA: TGCGCCAGCAGCCAAGGACAGCCCGGGGAGCTGTTTTTT
D gene: -
V gene: TRBV4-1
J gene: TRBJ2-2
clone size: few

CDR3 protein: CATEGRLDTGELFF
CDR3 DNA: TGTGCCACCGAGGGCCGATTGGACACCGGGGAGCTGTTTTTT
D gene: -
V gene: TRBV28
J gene: TRBJ2-2
clone size: -

CDR3 protein: CSVDTSGTVYEQYF
CDR3 DNA: TGCAGCGTCGATACTTCCGGGACAGTCTACGAGCAGTACTTC
D gene: TRBD1
V gene: TRBV29-1
J gene: TRBJ2-7
clone size: -

CDR3 protein: CASSPSWDAVAGNTIYF
CDR3 DNA: TGTGCCAGCTCACCCTCATGGGACGCCGTCGCTGGAAACACCATATATTTT
D gene: -
V gene: TRBV18
J gene: TRBJ1-3
clone size: -

CDR3 protein: CASSVSAGGETQYF
CDR3 DNA: TGCGCCAGCAGCGTTTCAGCGGGAGGGGAGACCCAGTACTTC
D gene: TRBD2
V gene: TRBV5-1
J gene: TRBJ2-5
clone size: -

CDR3 protein: CASSIAHEGGTDTQYF
CDR3 DNA: TGTGCCAGCAGCATAGCGCATGAGGGGGGGACAGATACGCAGTATTTT
D gene: -
V gene: TRBV9
J gene: TRBJ2-3
clone size: once

CDR3 protein: CASSFGTGFSYNEQFF
CDR3 DNA: TGTGCCAGCAGCTTTGGTACGGGGTTCTCCTACAATGAGCAGTTCTTC
D gene: -
V gene: TRBV7-9
J gene: TRBJ2-1
clone size: few

CDR3 protein: CASSLGGSGGHQETQYF
CDR3 DNA: TGTGCCAGCAGTTTAGGTGGAAGCGGGGGGCACCAAGAGACCCAGTACTTC
D gene: TRBD2
V gene: TRBV12-3/TRBV12-4
J gene: TRBJ2-5
clone size: -

CDR3 protein: CASSYGGPNEKLFF
CDR3 DNA: TGTGCCAGCAGCTACGGTGGCCCGAATGAAAAACTGTTTTTT
D gene: -
V gene: TRBV27
J gene: TRBJ1-4
clone size: many

CDR3 protein: CATSAGRAYEQYF
CDR3 DNA: TGTGCCACCAGTGCGGGGAGGGCCTACGAGCAGTACTTC
D gene: TRBD2
V gene: TRBV24-1
J gene: TRBJ2-7
clone size: many

CDR3 protein: CASSQRRGGDNEQFF
CDR3 DNA: TGTGCCAGCAGCCAACGACGGGGGGGTGACAATGAGCAGTTCTTC
D gene: TRBD2
V gene: TRBV7-2
J gene: TRBJ2-1
clone size: -

CDR3 protein: CSVLAWEGEQYF
CDR3 DNA: TGCAGCGTTCTCGCGTGGGAGGGGGAGCAGTACTTC
D gene: -
V gene: TRBV29-1
J gene: TRBJ2-5
clone size: once

CDR3 protein: CSAWGARGDNEQFF
CDR3 DNA: TGCAGTGCTTGGGGGGCCCGAGGGGACAATGAGCAGTTCTTC
D gene: -
V gene: TRBV20-1
J gene: TRBJ2-1
clone size: -

CDR3 protein: CSVVGTGFDEQFF
CDR3 DNA: TGCAGCGTTGTGGGGACAGGGTTTGATGAGCAGTTCTTC
D gene: TRBD1
V gene: TRBV29-1
J gene: TRBJ2-1
clone size: -

CDR3 protein: CASSVRVTSGWGNEQFF
CDR3 DNA: TGTGCCAGCAGCGTTCGGGTTACTAGCGGGTGGGGAAATGAGCAGTTCTTC
D gene: TRBD2
V gene: TRBV7-2
J gene: TRBJ2-1
clone size: few

CDR3 protein: CASRKQGNTGELFF
CDR3 DNA: TGTGCCAGCAGAAAACAGGGGAACACCGGGGAGCTGTTTTTT
D gene: -
V gene: TRBV6-2/TRBV6-3
J gene: TRBJ2-2
clone size: few

CDR3 protein: CAISELGDSNQPQHF
CDR3 DNA: TGTGCCATCAGTGAGCTTGGAGATAGCAATCAGCCCCAGCATTTT
D gene: -
V gene: TRBV10-3
J gene: TRBJ1-5
clone size: -

CDR3 protein: CASGLGEETQYF
CDR3 DNA: TGTGCCAGCGGGTTAGGGGAAGAGACCCAGTACTTC
D gene: -
V gene: TRBV6-5
J gene: TRBJ2-5
clone size: few

CDR3 protein: CASSLTWDYIGETQYF
CDR3 DNA: TGCGCCAGCAGCTTGACCTGGGACTATATAGGCGAGACCCAGTACTTC
D gene: TRBD2
V gene: TRBV5-1
J gene: TRBJ2-5
clone size: once

CDR3 protein: CASSQVSGPDGYTF
CDR3 DNA: TGTGCCAGCAGCCAAGTATCCGGTCCGGATGGCTACACCTTC
D gene: -
V gene: TRBV14
J gene: TRBJ1-2
clone size: -